The 2 T cell receptor beta chains given below trace back to one sample, sequenced in a study of post-analysis software for immune sequencing data. Study-wide results and limits: Patients carried 4 or 5 TRBV segments more frequently than controls did, and TRBV5-6, TRBV5-1 and TRBV20-1 were among them.

Their target antigens are unknown. Tagging with unique molecular identifiers was a feature of the TCR beta cDNA libraries. MiXCR, applied by TCRdb to the PCR reads, yields one record per CDR3 protein. The table shows 750,000 to 950,000 distinct CDR3 sequences, with about 50% occurring only once. The sequenced material came from blood. The receptor source for this set is a girl aged 10 to 17 with multiple sclerosis.

This chain joins TRBV12-3 or TRBV12-4 and TRBJ2-7; D might be TRBD1 or TRBD2, each matching 5 bases. The V end was cut by 4 bases, the J end by 3 bases, with 16 bases between. The CDR3 covers 15 residues. Here the CDR3 DNA reads TGTGCCAGCAGTTGGGCAGGAGAGGGGAACTACGAGCAGTACTTC. Amino acid sequence: CASSWAGEGNYEQYF.

This clonotype was seen more than once but under ten times. V gene TRBV29-1 combines with J gene TRBJ2-1, with 12 bases matching TRBD2. The CDR3 contains 15 residues. Trimming at V came to 3 bases and at J to 4 bases, leaving 4 bases not matched to a gene. Germline V gene data show CDR1 as SQVTM and CDR2 as ANQGSEA. CDR3 protein: CSVDLTSGGYNEQFF. In nucleotides, the CDR3 is TGCAGCGTTGACCTGACTAGCGGGGGTTACAATGAGCAGTTCTTC.